The 11 T cell receptor beta chains below all came from one sample that was sequenced in a study of T cell repertoires in cytomegalovirus infection. From the reads, TCRdb called clonotypes with MiXCR, one entry per CDR3 protein. Seen here are hundreds of thousands of distinct CDR3 sequences, 35% observed once, and the top ten hold 2.5% to 3.5%. Sequenced: PBMCs. These receptors all stem from a human donor in good health (CMV status not recorded). Some clones in this sample may be carry-over from other donors' samples.

The rearrangement joins TRBV5-1 to TRBJ1-4; 10 bases are a match to TRBD1. From germline, CDR1 is SGHRS and CDR2 YFSETQ. The J segment lost 4 bases and the V segment lost 0 bases, leaving 3 bases of the junction unmatched. This CDR3 spans 16 amino acids. The CDR3 DNA is TGCGCCAGCAGCTTGGAGGGACAGGGGAATAATGAAAAACTGTTTTTT. As protein: CASSLEGQGNNEKLFF.

This clonotype was seen a few times. This rearrangement joins TRBV28 to TRBJ1-5; TRBD1 matches 9 bases. This CDR3 spans 16 amino acids. The J segment lost 6 bases and the V segment lost 6 bases, leaving 12 bases of the junction unmatched. Germline lookup yields CDR1 MDHEN and CDR2 SYDVKM. CDR3 amino acids: CASSQTLGQGGQPQHF. In DNA, the CDR3 is TGTGCCAGCAGCCAAACTTTGGGACAGGGCGGTCAGCCCCAGCATTTT.

This clonotype was recorded many times. The V gene is TRBV7-2, the J gene TRBJ2-1; 11 bases fit TRBD2. J was trimmed by 9 bases and V by 3 bases; bases with no gene match: 7. Germline-derived CDR1 and CDR2 are SGHTA and FQGNSA. The CDR3 contains 15 residues. The CDR3, as DNA: TGTGCCAGCAGCTTGTTAGCGGGGGGGCTTGGTGAGCAGTTCTTC. Protein: CASSLLAGGLGEQFF. The variable domain in full, with the rest retrieved from reference TRBV7-2 and TRBJ2-1, is GAGVSQSPSNKVTEKGKDVELRCDPISGHTALYWYRQSLGQGLEFLIYFQGNSAPDKSGLPSDRFSAERTGGSVSTLTIQRTQQEDSAVYLCASSLLAGGLGEQFFGPGTRLTVL.

The J gene is TRBJ2-3, the V gene TRBV28, with 13 bases that match TRBD2. Germline V gene data show CDR1 as MDHEN and CDR2 as SYDVKM. V dropped 5 bases and J dropped 4; count of bases not matched to a gene: 12. The CDR3 runs 18 residues. DNA for the CDR3: TGTGCCAGCAGTCACCTTGGACTAGCGGGGGATCCTTCAGATACGCAGTATTTT. Protein sequence: CASSHLGLAGDPSDTQYF.

The V and J genes are TRBV19 and TRBJ1-2; 9 bases agree with TRBD1. The V gene's germline CDR1 is LNHDA and CDR2 SQIVND (reference sequence). J gave up 6 bases and V 5 bases, and 10 bases lay outside the gene matches. The CDR3 loop spans 15 amino acids. The CDR3 here is CASSSLPGQGNGYTF. CDR3 in DNA: TGTGCCAGTAGTTCTCTCCCGGGACAGGGAAATGGCTACACCTTC.

The J gene is TRBJ2-2, the V gene TRBV6-1; 7 nucleotides match TRBD2. The V gene end was trimmed by 5 bases and the J gene end by 6 bases; junction bases not matched to a gene: 9. Germline values: CDR1 MNHNS, CDR2 SASEGT. The CDR3 has 15 residues. The CDR3 nucleotides are TGTGCCAGCAGTTACCTCGCGGGAGTCTCCGGGGAGCTGTTTTTT. It yields the protein CASSYLAGVSGELFF.

This clonotype was counted ten times or more. CDR3 sequence: CASSQVGSHYGYTF. As DNA, the CDR3 is TGTGCCAGCAGCCAAGTTGGGTCCCACTATGGCTACACCTTC. The chain uses TRBV4-2 and TRBJ1-2; no definite D call. From germline, CDR1 is LGHNA and CDR2 YNFKEQ. This CDR3 contains 14 residues. The V end was cut by 1 base, the J end by 3 bases, with 9 bases between.

Notes on this clonotype: This could be a read error, since a much larger clone is one nucleotide away. As the CDR3 is not closed by the conserved phenylalanine or tryptophan, this likely results from a read error. The chain recombines TRBV7-2 with TRBJ1-1; D not resolved. Trimming left V 6 bases short and J 4 bases short, with 6 bases between. The CDR3 length is 11 residues. Germline V gene lookup returns CDR1 SGHTA and CDR2 FQGNSA. The CDR3 DNA sequence: TGTGCCAGCAGACCGGGCACTGAAGCTTTCTGT. Protein sequence: CASRPGTEAFC.

This clonotype was observed a handful of times. V is TRBV29-1 and J is TRBJ1-2; D ambiguous. CDR3 length equals 12 residues. V lost 2 bases and J 3 bases, leaving 7 bases between the germline ends. The germline CDR1 and CDR2 sequences are SQVTM and ANQGSEA. The CDR3 region is CSVEFPDYGYTF. For the CDR3, the DNA is TGCAGCGTTGAATTCCCCGACTATGGCTACACCTTC.

This clonotype is a singleton in its sample. Since the CDR3 does not end with the conserved phenylalanine or tryptophan, this likely comes from a read error. The chain combines TRBV4-1 with TRBJ2-4; 9 bases are a match to TRBD2. Germline-derived CDR1 and CDR2 are MGHRA and YSYEKL. This CDR3 has 18 amino acids. As DNA, the CDR3 is TGTGCCAGCAGCCAAGGAACCCCGGGCGGGGGGGGGGGAAACATTCAGTACTTA. Amino acid sequence: CASSQGTPGGGGGNIQYL.

Remarks on this clonotype: At one boundary the junction diverges from the germline segment, which might be a read error. V gene TRBV7-2 combines with J gene TRBJ2-3; 7 bases match TRBD2. This CDR3 contains 15 residues. CDR1 is SGHTA, CDR2 FQGNSA, per germline. The CDR3 DNA is TGTGCCAGCAGCTTAGTCGGGAGGAGTCCAGATTCGCAGTATTTT. Protein: CASSLVGRSPDSQYF.